This TCR beta chain comes out of a study of blood T cell repertoires in COVID-19. The sample holds a few counts of this clone. Trimming removed 2 bases from V and 15 bases from J, with 17 bases in between. The CDR3 spans 13 residues. The germline CDR1 and CDR2 sequences are MNHEY and SMNVEV (reference sequence). Clones were sequenced by immunoSEQ multiplex PCR, and TCRdb holds only the in-frame ones, with some missing. There are approximately 440,000 clones in the sample; about 91% occur only once, and around 13% lies in the top ten. This sequence originates from a woman in her forties or fifties with COVID-19, enrolled during active disease. Sequenced: peripheral blood. The chain combines TRBV27 with TRBJ2-4; tentatively, D is TRBD1 (7 bases). CDR3 protein: CASSLAGGGPRYF. CDR3 in DNA: TGTGCCAGCAGTTTAGCCGGAGGGGGCCCCCGGTACTTC.